This TCR beta chain was recorded in a study of blood T cell repertoires in COVID-19. Whole-study context: Donors in the United States, Italy and Spain gave samples during acute or convalescent COVID-19. The cDNA or gDNA used as material had been derived from T cells, B-cell-depleted T cells, or PBMCs.

Germline-derived CDR1 and CDR2 are DFQATT and SNEGSKA (reference sequence). The CDR3 extends over 14 amino acids. Trimming removed 3 bases at V and 5 bases at J, with 14 bases between. Per the original methods: Researchers report that nucleated cell counts were estimated from reference gene primer amplification. Only in-frame clones appear in the TCRdb table, and some are missing; sequencing was by immunoSEQ multiplex PCR. V and J calls and clone size are given by that table; D and trimming were obtained from the DNA. The sample includes 130,000 or so clones, roughly four fifths of them seen just once.

The chain has TRBV20-1 and TRBJ1-5; TRBD1 might be the D (6 bases). Sequenced material: peripheral blood. This receptor was obtained from a woman of 80 years or more with acute or convalescent COVID-19. The CDR3 region is CSASTGQFDQPQHF. CDR3 coding DNA: TGCAGTGCTAGTACGGGACAATTTGATCAGCCCCAGCATTTT.